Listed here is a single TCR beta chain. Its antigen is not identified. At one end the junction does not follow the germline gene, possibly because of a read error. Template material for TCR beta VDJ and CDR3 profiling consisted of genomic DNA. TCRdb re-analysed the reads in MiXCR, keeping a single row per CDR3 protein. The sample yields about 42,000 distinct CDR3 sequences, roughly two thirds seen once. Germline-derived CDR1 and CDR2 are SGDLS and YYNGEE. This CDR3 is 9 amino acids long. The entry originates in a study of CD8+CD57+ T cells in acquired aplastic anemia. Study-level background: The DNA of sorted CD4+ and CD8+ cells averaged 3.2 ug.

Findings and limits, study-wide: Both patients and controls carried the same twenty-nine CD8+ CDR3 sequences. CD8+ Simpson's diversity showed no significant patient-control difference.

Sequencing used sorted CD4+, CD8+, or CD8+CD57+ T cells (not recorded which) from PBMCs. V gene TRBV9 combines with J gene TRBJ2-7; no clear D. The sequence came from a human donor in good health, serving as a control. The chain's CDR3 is CASSRRRKF. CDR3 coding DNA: TGTGCCAGCAGCCGTCGGCGGAAATTC. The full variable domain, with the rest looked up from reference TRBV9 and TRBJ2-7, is DSGVTQTPKHLITATGQRVTLRCSPRSGDLSVYWYQQSLDQGLQFLIQYYNGEERAKGNILERFSAQQFPDLHSELNLSSLELGDSALYFCASSRRRKFGPGTRLTVT.